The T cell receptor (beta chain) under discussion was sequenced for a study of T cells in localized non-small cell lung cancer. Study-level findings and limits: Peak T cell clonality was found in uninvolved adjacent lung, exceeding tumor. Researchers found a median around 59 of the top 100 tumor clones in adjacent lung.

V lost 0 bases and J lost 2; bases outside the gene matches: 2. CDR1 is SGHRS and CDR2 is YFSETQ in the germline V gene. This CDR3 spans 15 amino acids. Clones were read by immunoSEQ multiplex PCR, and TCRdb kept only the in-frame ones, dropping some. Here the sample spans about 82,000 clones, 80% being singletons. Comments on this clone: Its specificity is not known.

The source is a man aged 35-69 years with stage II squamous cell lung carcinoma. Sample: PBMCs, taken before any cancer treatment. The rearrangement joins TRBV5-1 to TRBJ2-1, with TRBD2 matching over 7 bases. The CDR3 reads CASSLAGGTYNEQFF. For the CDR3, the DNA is TGCGCCAGCAGCTTGGCCGGGGGGACCTACAATGAGCAGTTCTTC.